The following is a T cell receptor beta chain sequence with its context. What antigen it recognizes has not been identified. One base away there is no much larger clone; base qualities are not given. The record originates from a study of blood T cell repertoires in COVID-19 (TCRdb year 2020). Study-wide context: The collaborator samples originated in the United States, Italy and Spain and spanned the acute and convalescent phases of COVID-19. Samples came from the ongoing ImmuneRACE study (first 160 participants) plus 1,254 subjects from 6 global collaborators. Where available, HLA class I and class II types were taken from metadata supplied by the sample provider and were not determined by assay-based typing. Deeply sampled blood TCRbeta repertoires from subjects exposed to, actively infected with, or recovered from COVID-19 were included in the dataset. The material from the prospective study consisted of cDNA or gDNA derived from T cells, B-cell-depleted T cells, or PBMCs. The repertoires were released in a freely available public database meant as a resource for research on the immune response to SARS-CoV-2. A de-identified subject ID, COVID-19 status, age in years and sex were almost always included in the sample metadata. Broader findings and caveats from the paper: The amount of clinical and demographic metadata varied by source and participant and was provided uncurated.

The immunoSEQ Assay, a bias-controlled multiplex PCR, was used to amplify TCRbeta CDR3 regions from genomic DNA. The authors' analysis ran thus. Nucleated cell counts per sample were estimated from amplification of reference gene primers within the assay. To quantify the absolute abundance of each unique TCRbeta CDR3 rearrangement, sequence reads were collapsed and filtered. For each sample, productive Simpson clonality was calculated as the square root of Simpson's diversity index across productive rearrangements. TCRdb carries this immuneACCESS record with in-frame sequences only. Its versions omit some clonotypes, under half of them owing to an unresolved V gene in the studies checked, with the rest unexplained. The V and J calls and the clone size are those of that table, but D and trimming were determined from the DNA. For this sample there are 17,000 or so clones; around 73% appear just once. The ten biggest clones cover 22% of the sample.

For CDR1 and CDR2, the germline V gene lists KGHDR and SFDVKD. The junction shows trimming of 9 bases on V and 4 bases on J, plus 12 bases between the germline ends. The CDR3 covers 13 residues, taking in both the cysteine and the phenylalanine. Only the CDR3 part of the read is kept: 39 bases, read in frame from the first base. The collaborating institutions used their own protocols to collect whole blood in K2EDTA tubes. Collaborator samples were shipped for TCRbeta analysis as frozen whole blood, isolated PBMCs, or DNA extracted from either sample type. The source is a man between 60 and 70 years old with active or convalescent COVID-19. What was sequenced was peripheral blood. This sequence uses TRBV24-1 and TRBJ2-4, with TRBD2 as a weak D call on 5 bases. This receptor carries the CDR3 CATRPRDKNIQYF. The DNA reads as follows: TGTGCCACCCGACCTCGGGATAAAAACATTCAGTACTTC.